Following are 15 T cell receptor beta chains from one sample sequenced in a study of blood T cells in healthy people across ages. Through a sample-barcoded 5' primer and a J-beta primer mix, a second PCR was run for roughly 6 to 12 cycles. One entry per CDR3 protein, called by TCRdb with MiXCR from the 5' RACE reads. The sample has around 500,000 distinct CDR3 sequences; around 48% are singletons. Sample: blood. All receptors derive from an elderly man in good health.

This clonotype has at least ten counts. The chain couples TRBV29-1 to TRBJ2-1, with 7 bases aligning to TRBD1. Germline trimming cut 8 bases from V and 6 bases from J; bases unmatched to any gene: 7. This CDR3 region has 12 residues. The germline CDR1 and CDR2 sequences are SQVTM and ANQGSEA. The CDR3: CSSLGTANEQFF. The CDR3, as DNA: TGCAGCTCCTTAGGGACAGCCAATGAGCAGTTCTTC.

At least ten counts were recorded for this clonotype. The CDR3, as DNA: TGTGCCAGCAGTTACGTCGGCAGGAACACTGAAGCTTTCTTT. Translated, it gives CASSYVGRNTEAFF. V gene TRBV6-5 combines with J gene TRBJ1-1, with D unresolved. CDR1 and CDR2 from the germline V gene are MNHEY and SVGAGI. Trimming pared 2 bases from V and 1 base from J, leaving 8 bases between. This CDR3 has 14 amino acids.

This clonotype has only a few counts. With a much larger clone just one base away, this may be a read error. V usage is TRBV6-6 and J usage is TRBJ2-1; TRBD2 agrees at 8 bases. The J call may not be correct, given that the DNA end is closer to TRBJ2-7. From germline, CDR1 is MNHNY and CDR2 SVGAGI (reference sequence). The CDR3 contains 15 residues. The CDR3 DNA sequence: TGTGCCAGCAGGGAGACTAGCGTAACCTACAATGAGCAGTACTTC. This codes for CASRETSVTYNEQYF.

The J gene is TRBJ2-1, the V gene TRBV11-3; tentative D call: TRBD2 (6 bases). Germline assignment: CDR1 SGHNT and CDR2 YENEEA. The CDR3 is 14 amino acids. Trimming pared 5 bases from V and 8 bases from J, leaving 16 bases between. CDR3 residues: CASSVGLANDEQFF. CDR3 nucleotides: TGTGCCAGCAGCGTAGGTCTAGCGAACGATGAGCAGTTCTTC.

This clonotype was picked up a small number of times. The chain carries TRBV7-2 and TRBJ2-1; 8 bases line up with TRBD2. The CDR3 runs 15 residues. J lost 10 bases, V lost 2 bases, and 10 bases had no gene match. The germline V gene encodes CDR1 SGHTA and CDR2 FQGNSA. Written as DNA, the CDR3 is TGTGCCAGCAGCTTAACGCCGGGGGGGCGCGGGGAGCAGTTCTTC. Its protein product is CASSLTPGGRGEQFF.

CDR3 residues: CSVEDRRAPTNEKLFF. For the CDR3, the DNA is TGCAGCGTTGAGGACCGAAGAGCCCCTACTAATGAAAAACTGTTTTTT. The gene calls are TRBV29-1 and TRBJ1-4, with D unclear. Deletions cut 3 bases from V and 2 bases from J, with 16 bases between. This CDR3 is 16 amino acids long. Germline V gives CDR1 SQVTM, CDR2 ANQGSEA.

The chain is built from TRBV7-9 and TRBJ2-1; the match to TRBD2 covers 12 bases. CDR1 SEHNR and CDR2 FQNEAQ come from the germline V gene (reference sequence). The CDR3 runs 16 residues. After removal of 4 bases from V and 7 bases from J, the junction contained 8 bases not matched to a gene. CDR3 bases: TGTGCCAGCAGCTCAACACTAGCGGGGGGAAAAAATGAGCAGTTCTTC. This translates into CASSSTLAGGKNEQFF.

J is TRBJ1-2 and V is TRBV4-2; no clear D gene. The CDR3 length is 14 residues. Trimming pared 0 bases from V and 8 bases from J, leaving 13 bases between. Germline values: CDR1 LGHNA, CDR2 YNFKEQ. CDR3 sequence (DNA): TGTGCCAGCAGCCAAGATCGGGCATCGGGCGGCTACACCTTC. It codes for CASSQDRASGGYTF.

The chain employs TRBV20-1 and TRBJ1-5; the D is unclear. Looked up from germline, CDR1 is DFQATT and CDR2 is SNEGSKA (reference sequence). The length of the CDR3 is 13 residues. V was clipped by 6 bases and J by 1 base, with 10 bases between them. The DNA of the CDR3 is TGCAGTGCCTCGGGCGCGAGCAATCAGCCCCAGCATTTT. Translation gives CSASGASNQPQHF.

The gene calls are TRBV20-1 and TRBJ1-6, with unresolved D. Germline V gene lookup returns CDR1 DFQATT and CDR2 SNEGSKA (reference sequence). The CDR3 has 15 residues. V shed 0 bases and J shed 10 bases, with 16 bases lying between them. CDR3 amino acids: CSARDRVSAASPLHF. The DNA of the CDR3 is TGCAGTGCTAGAGATAGGGTTTCGGCTGCGTCACCCCTCCACTTT.

This clonotype was detected a few times. At one end the junction does not follow the germline gene, possibly because of a read error. The chain is built from TRBV7-2 and TRBJ2-1; TRBD1 matches at 9 bases. Germline lookup yields CDR1 SGHTA and CDR2 FQGNSA. The CDR3 is 15 residues long. Here the CDR3 reads CASSLRDRVLNEQFF. DNA for the CDR3: TGTGCTAGCAGCTTACGGGACAGGGTTTTGAATGAGCAGTTCTTC.

This chain joins TRBV2 and TRBJ2-7; D is undetermined. CDR3 size: 15 residues. Germline V gene lookup returns CDR1 SNHLY and CDR2 FYNNEI. Trimming took 8 bases from V and 0 from J, leaving 17 bases between them. CDR3 sequence reads: CASLLPGLSSYEQYF. The CDR3 region has the DNA TGTGCCAGCCTCCTCCCGGGCCTTAGCTCCTACGAGCAGTACTTC.

The chain uses TRBV20-1 and TRBJ2-3, with TRBD2 identical over 8 bases. The CDR3 is 14 residues long. Germline CDR1 and CDR2: DFQATT and SNEGSKA (reference sequence). After removal of 7 bases from V and 0 bases from J, the junction contained 6 bases not matched to a gene. CDR3 sequence (DNA): TGCAGTGTGTCCCCGGGAGGGAGCACAGATACGCAGTATTTT. It yields the protein CSVSPGGSTDTQYF.

The chain is built from TRBV6-5 and TRBJ1-2, with D possibly matching TRBD1 (6 bases). The CDR3 spans 14 residues. V dropped 6 bases and J dropped 3 bases, with 14 bases sitting between them. The germline CDR1 and CDR2 sequences are MNHEY and SVGAGI. The CDR3 nucleotides are TGTGCCAGCAGCCGGGACACGAACTACTATGGCTACACCTTC. It codes for CASSRDTNYYGYTF.

Here the CDR3 DNA reads TGTGCCAGCAGCTCCAGGGGTGGCGAGCAGTACTTC. Translated: CASSSRGGEQYF. The V and J genes are TRBV11-2 and TRBJ2-7; D perhaps matches TRBD1 (6 bases). Germline lookup yields CDR1 SGHAT and CDR2 FQNNGV. CDR3 length: 12 amino acids. V was trimmed by 4 bases and J by 6 bases, leaving 10 bases between them.